There are a few counts of the clone carrying this T cell receptor (beta chain). Its antigen is unidentified. The sample originates from a study of identical twins. In TCRdb, the 5' RACE reads were re-called with MiXCR into one record per CDR3 protein. The sample holds roughly 570,000 distinct CDR3 sequences, over 8.5% seen once. Germline V gene lookup returns CDR1 LNHDA and CDR2 SQIVND (reference sequence). The CDR3 is made up of 18 amino acids. The V end lost 6 bases, the J end lost 0 bases, and 21 bases lay between the germline ends. Broader study findings: For monozygotic twins, models underestimated out-of-frame TCR alpha sharing.

The sample was also linked to a second study, of yellow fever vaccine responses in identical twins.

The V and J genes are TRBV19 and TRBJ1-5; tentatively, D is TRBD1 (6 bases). Sample: PBMCs. The source is a woman between 18 and 29 years old in good health. The CDR3 is CASSGGMSGIYSNQPQHF. CDR3 DNA sequence: TGTGCCAGTAGCGGGGGCATGTCGGGGATATATAGCAATCAGCCCCAGCATTTT.